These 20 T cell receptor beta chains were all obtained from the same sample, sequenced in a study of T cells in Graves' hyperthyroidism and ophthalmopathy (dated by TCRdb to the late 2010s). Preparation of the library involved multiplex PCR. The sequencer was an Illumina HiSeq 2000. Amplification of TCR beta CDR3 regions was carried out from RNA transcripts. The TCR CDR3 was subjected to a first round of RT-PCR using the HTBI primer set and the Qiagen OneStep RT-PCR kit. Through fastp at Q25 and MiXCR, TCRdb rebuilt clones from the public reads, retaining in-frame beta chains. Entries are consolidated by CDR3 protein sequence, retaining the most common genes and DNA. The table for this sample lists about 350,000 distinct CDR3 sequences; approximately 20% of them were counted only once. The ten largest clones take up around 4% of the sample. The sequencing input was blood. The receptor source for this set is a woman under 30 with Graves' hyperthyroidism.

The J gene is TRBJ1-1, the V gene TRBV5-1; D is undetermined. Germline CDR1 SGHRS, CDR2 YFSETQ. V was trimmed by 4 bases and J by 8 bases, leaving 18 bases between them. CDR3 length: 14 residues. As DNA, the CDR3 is TGCGCCAGCAGCGCGGACGCGAGAGGGAAAGAAGCTTTCTTT. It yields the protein CASSADARGKEAFF.

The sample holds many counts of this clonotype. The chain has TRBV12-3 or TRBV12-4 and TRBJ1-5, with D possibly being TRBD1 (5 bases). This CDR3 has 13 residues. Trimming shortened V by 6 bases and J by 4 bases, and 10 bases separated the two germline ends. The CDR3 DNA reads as TGTGCCAGCAGCGAAGACAGAAATCAGCCCCAGCATTTT. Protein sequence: CASSEDRNQPQHF.

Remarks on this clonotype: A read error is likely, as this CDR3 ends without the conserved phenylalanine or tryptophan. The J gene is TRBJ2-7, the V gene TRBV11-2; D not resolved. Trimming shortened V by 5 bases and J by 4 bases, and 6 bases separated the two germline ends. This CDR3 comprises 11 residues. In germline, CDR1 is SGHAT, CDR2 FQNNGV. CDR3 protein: CASSAKYEQYY. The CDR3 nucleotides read TGTGCCAGCAGCGCCAAGTACGAGCAGTACTAC.

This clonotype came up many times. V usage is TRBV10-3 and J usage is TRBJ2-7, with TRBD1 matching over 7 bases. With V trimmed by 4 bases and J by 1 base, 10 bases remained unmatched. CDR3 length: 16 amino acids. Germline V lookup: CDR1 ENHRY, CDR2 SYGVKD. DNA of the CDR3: TGTGCCATCAGTGGGACAGGTCCTGAGCGATCCTACGAGCAGTACTTC. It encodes CAISGTGPERSYEQYF.

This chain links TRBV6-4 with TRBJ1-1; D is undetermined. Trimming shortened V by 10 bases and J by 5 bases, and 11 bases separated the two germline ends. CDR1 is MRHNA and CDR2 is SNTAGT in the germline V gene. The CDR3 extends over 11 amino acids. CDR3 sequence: CATRFGTEAFF. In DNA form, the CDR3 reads TGTGCCACCCGATTCGGGACTGAAGCTTTCTTT.

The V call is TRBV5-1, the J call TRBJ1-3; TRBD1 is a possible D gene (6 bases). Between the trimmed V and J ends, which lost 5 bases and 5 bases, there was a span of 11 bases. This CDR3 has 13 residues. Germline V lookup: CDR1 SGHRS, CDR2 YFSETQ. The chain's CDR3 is CASRLGGRNTIYF. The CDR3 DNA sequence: TGCGCCAGCAGGTTAGGGGGGAGAAACACCATATATTTT.

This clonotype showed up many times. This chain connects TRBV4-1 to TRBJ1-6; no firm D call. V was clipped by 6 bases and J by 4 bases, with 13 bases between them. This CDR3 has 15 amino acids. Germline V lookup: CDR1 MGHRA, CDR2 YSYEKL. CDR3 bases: TGCGCCAGCAGAAGGGTCGGGGATTATAATTCACCCCTCCACTTT. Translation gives CASRRVGDYNSPLHF.

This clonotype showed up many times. The CDR3 is CASSVTQTGPLEAFF. As DNA, the CDR3 is TGTGCCAGCAGCGTCACCCAGACAGGCCCGCTTGAAGCTTTCTTT. The chain employs TRBV9 and TRBJ1-1, with D possibly matching TRBD1 (6 bases). Trimming took 2 bases from V and 7 from J, leaving 18 bases between them. Germline loops: CDR1 SGDLS, CDR2 YYNGEE. The CDR3 spans 15 residues.

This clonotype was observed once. DNA for the CDR3: TGCAGTGCTAGAGATCTAGCGGGAGCCCACGAGCAGTACTTC. Its protein product is CSARDLAGAHEQYF. The rearrangement links TRBV20-1 to TRBJ2-7; TRBD2 aligns across 10 bases. This CDR3 has 14 residues. J was trimmed by 5 bases and V by 0 bases; bases with no gene match: 4. Germline loops: CDR1 DFQATT, CDR2 SNEGSKA (reference sequence).

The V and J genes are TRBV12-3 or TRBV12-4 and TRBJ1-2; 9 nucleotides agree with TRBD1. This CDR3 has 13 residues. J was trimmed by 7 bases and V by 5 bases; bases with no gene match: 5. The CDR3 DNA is TGTGCCAGCAGTCCTCCGGGACAGGGTGGCTACACCTTC. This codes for CASSPPGQGGYTF.

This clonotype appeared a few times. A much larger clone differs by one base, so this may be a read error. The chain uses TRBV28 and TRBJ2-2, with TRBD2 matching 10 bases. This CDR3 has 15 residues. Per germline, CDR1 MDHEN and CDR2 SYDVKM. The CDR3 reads CASSGSGGSFGGLFF. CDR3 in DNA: TGTGCCAGCAGTGGTAGCGGGGGGAGCTTCGGGGGGCTGTTTTTT. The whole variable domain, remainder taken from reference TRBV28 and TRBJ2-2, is DVKVTQSSRYLVKRTGEKVFLECVQDMDHENMFWYRQDPGLGLRLIYFSYDVKMKEKGDIPEGYSVSREKKERFSLILESASTNQTSMYLCASSGSGGSFGGLFFGEGSRLTVL.

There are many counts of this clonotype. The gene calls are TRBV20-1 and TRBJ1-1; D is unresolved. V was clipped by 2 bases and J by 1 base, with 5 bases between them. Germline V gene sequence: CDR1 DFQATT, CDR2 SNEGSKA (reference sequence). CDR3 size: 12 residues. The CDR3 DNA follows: TGCAGTGCTAGAAAAAGGAACACTGAAGCTTTCTTT. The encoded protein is CSARKRNTEAFF.

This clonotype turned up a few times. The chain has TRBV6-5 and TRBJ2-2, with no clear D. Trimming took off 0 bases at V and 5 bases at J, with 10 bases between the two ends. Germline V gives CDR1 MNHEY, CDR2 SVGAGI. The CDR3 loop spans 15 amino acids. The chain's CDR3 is CASSYSLLGTGELFF. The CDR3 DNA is TGTGCCAGCAGTTACTCGCTTCTGGGAACCGGGGAGCTGTTTTTT.

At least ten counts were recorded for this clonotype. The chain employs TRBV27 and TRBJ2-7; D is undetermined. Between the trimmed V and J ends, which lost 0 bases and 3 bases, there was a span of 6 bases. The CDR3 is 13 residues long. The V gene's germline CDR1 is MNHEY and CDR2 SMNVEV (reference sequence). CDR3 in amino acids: CASSLSPGYEQYF. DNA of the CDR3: TGTGCCAGCAGTTTATCTCCGGGCTACGAGCAGTACTTC.

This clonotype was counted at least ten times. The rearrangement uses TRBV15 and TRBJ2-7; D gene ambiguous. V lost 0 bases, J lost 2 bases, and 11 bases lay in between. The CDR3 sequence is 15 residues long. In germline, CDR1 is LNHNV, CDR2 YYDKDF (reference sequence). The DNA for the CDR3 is TGTGCCACCAGCAGAGATCGAGCTACCGCCTACGAGCAGTACTTC. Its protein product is CATSRDRATAYEQYF.

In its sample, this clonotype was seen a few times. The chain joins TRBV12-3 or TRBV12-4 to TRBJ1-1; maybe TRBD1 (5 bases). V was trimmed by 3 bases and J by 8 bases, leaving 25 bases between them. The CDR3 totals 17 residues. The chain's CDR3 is CASSFKGFVGGDSEAFF. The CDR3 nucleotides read TGTGCCAGCAGTTTTAAAGGATTTGTGGGGGGGGACTCCGAAGCTTTCTTT.

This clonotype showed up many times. CDR3 in DNA: TGTGCCAGCAGCTTGGGACCGTCCGCGTGGGGACAGGGGGCTTTCTTT. Translating gives CASSLGPSAWGQGAFF. This sequence joins TRBV5-4 and TRBJ1-1; 10 bases fit TRBD1. V lost 0 bases and J lost 11; bases outside the gene matches: 13. The germline V gene encodes CDR1 SGHNT and CDR2 YYREEE (reference sequence). The CDR3 covers 16 residues.

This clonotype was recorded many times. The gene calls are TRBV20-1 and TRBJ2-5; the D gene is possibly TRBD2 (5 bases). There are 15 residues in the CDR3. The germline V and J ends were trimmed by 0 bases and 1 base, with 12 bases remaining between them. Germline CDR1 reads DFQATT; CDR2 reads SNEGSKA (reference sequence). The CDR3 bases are TGCAGTGCTAGAGAGTTCGGGGAATCCCAAGAGACCCAGTACTTC. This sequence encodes CSAREFGESQETQYF.

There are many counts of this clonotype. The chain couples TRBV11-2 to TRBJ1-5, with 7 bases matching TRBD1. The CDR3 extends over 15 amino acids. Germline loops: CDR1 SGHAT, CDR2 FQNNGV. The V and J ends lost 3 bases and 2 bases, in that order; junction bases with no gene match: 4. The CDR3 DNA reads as TGTGCCAGCAGCTTGGACAGGTGGGGCAATCAGCCCCAGCATTTT. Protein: CASSLDRWGNQPQHF.

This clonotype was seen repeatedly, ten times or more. The CDR3 loop reads CSAPTGTVNTEAFF. The CDR3 nucleotides are TGCAGTGCTCCGACCGGGACAGTGAACACTGAAGCTTTCTTT. The genes are TRBV20-1 and TRBJ1-1, with TRBD1 matching 7 bases. CDR1 DFQATT and CDR2 SNEGSKA come from the germline V gene (reference sequence). V dropped 5 bases and J dropped 0; count of bases not matched to a gene: 6. The CDR3 loop spans 14 amino acids.